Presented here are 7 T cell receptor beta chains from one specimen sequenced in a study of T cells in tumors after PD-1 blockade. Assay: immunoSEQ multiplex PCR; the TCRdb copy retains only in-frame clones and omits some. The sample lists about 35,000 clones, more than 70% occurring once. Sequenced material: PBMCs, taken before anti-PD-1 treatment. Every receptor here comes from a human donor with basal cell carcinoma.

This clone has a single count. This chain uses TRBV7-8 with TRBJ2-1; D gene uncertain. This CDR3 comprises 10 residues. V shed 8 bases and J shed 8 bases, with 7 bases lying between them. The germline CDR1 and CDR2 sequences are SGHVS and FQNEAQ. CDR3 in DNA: TGTGCCAGCGGTTCGTATGAGCAGTTCTTC. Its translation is CASGSYEQFF.

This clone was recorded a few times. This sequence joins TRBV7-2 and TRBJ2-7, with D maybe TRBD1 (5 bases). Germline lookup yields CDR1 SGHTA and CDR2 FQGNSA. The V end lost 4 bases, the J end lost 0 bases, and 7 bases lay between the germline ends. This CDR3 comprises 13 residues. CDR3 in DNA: TGTGCCAGCAGCTGGCAGGGCTCCTACGAGCAGTACTTC. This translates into CASSWQGSYEQYF.

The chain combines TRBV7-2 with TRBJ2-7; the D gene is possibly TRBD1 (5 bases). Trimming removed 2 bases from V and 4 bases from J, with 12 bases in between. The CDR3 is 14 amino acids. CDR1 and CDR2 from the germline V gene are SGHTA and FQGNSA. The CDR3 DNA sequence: TGTGCCAGCAGCTTAAATGGGGCGGCATACGAGCAGTACTTC. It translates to CASSLNGAAYEQYF.

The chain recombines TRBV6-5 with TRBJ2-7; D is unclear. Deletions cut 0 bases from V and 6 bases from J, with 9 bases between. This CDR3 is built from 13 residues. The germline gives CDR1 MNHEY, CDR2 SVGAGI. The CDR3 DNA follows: TGTGCCAGCAGTTACTCCGTCCACCTCGAGCAGTACTTC. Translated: CASSYSVHLEQYF.

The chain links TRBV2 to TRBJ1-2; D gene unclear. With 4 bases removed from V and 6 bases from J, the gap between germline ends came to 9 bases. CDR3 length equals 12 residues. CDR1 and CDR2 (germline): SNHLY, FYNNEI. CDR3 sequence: CASSVIMHGYTF. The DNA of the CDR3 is TGTGCCAGCAGTGTAATCATGCATGGCTACACCTTC. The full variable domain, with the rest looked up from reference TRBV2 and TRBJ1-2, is EPEVTQTPSHQVTQMGQEVILRCVPISNHLYFYWYRQILGQKVEFLVSFYNNEISEKSEIFDDQFSVERPDGSNFTLKIRSTKLEDSAMYFCASSVIMHGYTFGSGTRLTVV.

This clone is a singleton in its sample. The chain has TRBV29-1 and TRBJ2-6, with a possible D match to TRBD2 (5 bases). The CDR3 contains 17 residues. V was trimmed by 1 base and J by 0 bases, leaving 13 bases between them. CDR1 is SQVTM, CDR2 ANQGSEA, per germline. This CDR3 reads CSVEGGPGSSGANVLTF. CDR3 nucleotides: TGCAGCGTTGAAGGAGGCCCGGGGAGCTCTGGGGCCAACGTCCTGACTTTC.

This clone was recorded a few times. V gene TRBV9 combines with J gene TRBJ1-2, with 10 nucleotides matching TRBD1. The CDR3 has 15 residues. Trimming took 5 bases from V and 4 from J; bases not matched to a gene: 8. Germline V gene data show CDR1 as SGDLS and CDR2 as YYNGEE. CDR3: CASRERQGASYGYTF. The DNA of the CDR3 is TGTGCCAGCAGGGAGAGACAGGGGGCAAGCTATGGCTACACCTTC.